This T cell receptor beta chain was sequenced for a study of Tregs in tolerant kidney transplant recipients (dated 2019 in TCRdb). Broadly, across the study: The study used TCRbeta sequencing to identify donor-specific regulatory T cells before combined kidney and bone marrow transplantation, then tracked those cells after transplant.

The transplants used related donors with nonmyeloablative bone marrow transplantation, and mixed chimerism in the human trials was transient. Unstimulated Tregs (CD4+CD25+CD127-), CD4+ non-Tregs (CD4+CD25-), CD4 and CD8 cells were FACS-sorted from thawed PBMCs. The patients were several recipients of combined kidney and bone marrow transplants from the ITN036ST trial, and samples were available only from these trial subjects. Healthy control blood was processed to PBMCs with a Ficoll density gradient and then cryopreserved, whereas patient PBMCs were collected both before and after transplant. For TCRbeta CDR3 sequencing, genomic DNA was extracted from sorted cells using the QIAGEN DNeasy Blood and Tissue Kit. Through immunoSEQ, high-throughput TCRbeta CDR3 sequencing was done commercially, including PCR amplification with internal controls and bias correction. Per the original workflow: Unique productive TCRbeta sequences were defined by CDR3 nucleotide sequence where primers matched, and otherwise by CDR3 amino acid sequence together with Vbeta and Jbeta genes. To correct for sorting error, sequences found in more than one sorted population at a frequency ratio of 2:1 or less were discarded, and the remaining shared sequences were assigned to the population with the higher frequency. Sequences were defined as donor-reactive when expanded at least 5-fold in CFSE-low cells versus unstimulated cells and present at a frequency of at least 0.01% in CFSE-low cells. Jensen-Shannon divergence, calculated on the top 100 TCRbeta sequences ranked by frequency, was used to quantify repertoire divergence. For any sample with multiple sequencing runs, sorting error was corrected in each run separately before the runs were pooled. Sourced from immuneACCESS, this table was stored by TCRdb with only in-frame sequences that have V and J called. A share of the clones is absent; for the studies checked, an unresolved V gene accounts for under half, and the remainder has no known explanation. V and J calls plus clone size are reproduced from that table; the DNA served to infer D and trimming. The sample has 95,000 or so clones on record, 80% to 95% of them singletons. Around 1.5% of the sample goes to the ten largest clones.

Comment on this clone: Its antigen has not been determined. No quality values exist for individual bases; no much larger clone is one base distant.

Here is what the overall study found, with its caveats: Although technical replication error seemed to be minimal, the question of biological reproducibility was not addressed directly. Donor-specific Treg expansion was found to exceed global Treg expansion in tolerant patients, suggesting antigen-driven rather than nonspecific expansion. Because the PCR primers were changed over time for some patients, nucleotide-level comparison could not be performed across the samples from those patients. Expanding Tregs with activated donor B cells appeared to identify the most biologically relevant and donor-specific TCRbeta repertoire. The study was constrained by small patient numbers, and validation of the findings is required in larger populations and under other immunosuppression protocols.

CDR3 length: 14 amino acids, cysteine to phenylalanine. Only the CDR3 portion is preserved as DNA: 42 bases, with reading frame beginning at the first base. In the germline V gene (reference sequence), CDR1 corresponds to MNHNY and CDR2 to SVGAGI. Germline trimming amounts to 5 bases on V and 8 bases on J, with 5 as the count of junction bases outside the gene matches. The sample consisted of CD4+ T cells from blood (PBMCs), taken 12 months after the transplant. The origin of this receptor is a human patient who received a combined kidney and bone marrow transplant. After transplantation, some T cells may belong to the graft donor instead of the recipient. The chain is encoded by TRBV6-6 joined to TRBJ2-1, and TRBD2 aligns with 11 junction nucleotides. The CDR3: CASSGWGLADEQFF. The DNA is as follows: TGTGCCAGCAGTGGCTGGGGACTAGCGGATGAGCAGTTCTTC.